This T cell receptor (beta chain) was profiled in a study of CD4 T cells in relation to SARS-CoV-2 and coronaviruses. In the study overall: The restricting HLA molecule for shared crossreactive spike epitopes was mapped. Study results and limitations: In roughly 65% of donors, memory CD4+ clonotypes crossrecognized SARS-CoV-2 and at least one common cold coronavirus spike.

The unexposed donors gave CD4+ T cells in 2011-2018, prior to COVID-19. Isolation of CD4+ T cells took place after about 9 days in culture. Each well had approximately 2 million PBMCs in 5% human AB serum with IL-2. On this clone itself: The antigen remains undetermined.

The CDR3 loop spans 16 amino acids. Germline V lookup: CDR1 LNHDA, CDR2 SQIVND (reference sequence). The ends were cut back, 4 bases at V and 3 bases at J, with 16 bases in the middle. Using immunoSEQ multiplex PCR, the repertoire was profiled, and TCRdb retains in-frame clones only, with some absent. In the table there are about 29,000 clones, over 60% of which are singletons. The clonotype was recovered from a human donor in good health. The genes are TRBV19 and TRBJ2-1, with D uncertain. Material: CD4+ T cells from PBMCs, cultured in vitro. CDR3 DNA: TGTGCCAGTAGTAGGGGAAGGGCTGTGGGCTACAATGAGCAGTTCTTC. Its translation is CASSRGRAVGYNEQFF.